The clone carrying this T cell receptor beta chain occurred a few times. Its antigen is as yet unknown. This record belongs to a study of shared clonotypes between healthy human individuals. Study-wide results and caveats: Non-shared clonotypes displayed generation probabilities falling below those of clonotypes present in all four donors.

Here immunoSEQ multiplex PCR was the method, and the copy in TCRdb shows in-frame clones only, minus some. The table has some 1 million clones, 60% to 80% seen once; the top ten hold about 1.5%. This clonotype was sampled from a man between 18 and 35 years old in good health. Material: memory CD4+ T cells sorted from blood. Subset indicated: CD45RA-negative fraction.

The CDR3 bases are TGTGCCAGCAGCTTTTCGGACAGGGGAGAGACCCAGTACTTC. As protein: CASSFSDRGETQYF. V gene TRBV5-8 combines with J gene TRBJ2-5; 9 nucleotides match TRBD1. Germline V gene data show CDR1 as SGHTS and CDR2 as YDEGEE. Losses at the gene ends were 2 bases for V and 4 bases for J; bases not matched to a gene: 3. The length of the CDR3 is 14 residues.